The clone carrying this T cell receptor (beta chain) was detected many times. This sample stems from a study of blood T cells in healthy people across ages. Turning to the study itself: Per every two T cells, about one barcoded beta molecule was captured by template switching.

Primed by a sample-barcoded 5' primer and a J-beta primer mix, a second PCR proceeded for roughly 6 to 12 cycles. TCRdb independently ran MiXCR on the 5' RACE reads; one entry per CDR3 protein. Of roughly 900,000 distinct CDR3 sequences listed, under 30% were seen once; the top ten hold 17%. Sequenced input: blood. The origin of this receptor is a woman aged 80 or over in good health.

CDR3 nucleotides: TGTGCCAGCAGCGGGGGGCCCAATCAGCCCCAGCATTTT. Translated: CASSGGPNQPQHF. The J gene is TRBJ1-5, the V gene TRBV7-2; D is perhaps TRBD1 (6 bases). This CDR3 spans 13 amino acids. The germline CDR1 and CDR2 sequences are SGHTA and FQGNSA. V was clipped by 5 bases and J by 3 bases, with 8 bases between them.